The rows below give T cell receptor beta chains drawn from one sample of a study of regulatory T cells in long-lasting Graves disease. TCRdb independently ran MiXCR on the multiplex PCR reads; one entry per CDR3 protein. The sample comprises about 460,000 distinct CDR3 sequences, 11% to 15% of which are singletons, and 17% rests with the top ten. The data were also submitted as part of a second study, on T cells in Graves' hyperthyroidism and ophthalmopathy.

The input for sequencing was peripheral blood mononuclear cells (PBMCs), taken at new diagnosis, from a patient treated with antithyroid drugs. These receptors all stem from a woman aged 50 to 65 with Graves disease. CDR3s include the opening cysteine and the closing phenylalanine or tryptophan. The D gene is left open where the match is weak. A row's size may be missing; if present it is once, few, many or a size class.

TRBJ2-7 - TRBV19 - TGTGCCAGTAGTAAACAGGACGCCTACGAGCAGTACTTC CASSKQDAYEQYF
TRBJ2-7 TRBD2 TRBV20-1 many TGTTCGACTAGCGGGAGTTACGAGCAGTACTTC CSTSGSYEQYF
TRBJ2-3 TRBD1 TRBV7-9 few TGTGCCAGCAGCCCCGGACAGGTTGTAGCTACGCAGTATTTT CASSPGQVVATQYF
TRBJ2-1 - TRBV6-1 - TGTGCCAGCAGTGCCAGGGTGTGGGCCTACAATGAGCAGTTCTTC CASSARVWAYNEQFF
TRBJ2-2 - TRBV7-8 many TGTGCCAGCAGCCATATATGGGGTCTTAACACCGGGGAGCTGTTTTTT CASSHIWGLNTGELFF
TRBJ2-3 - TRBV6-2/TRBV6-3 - TGTGCCAGCAGTTACTCAGAGGGGAACACAGATACGCAGTATTTT CASSYSEGNTDTQYF
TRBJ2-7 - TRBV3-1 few TGTGCCAGCAGCCAAGATTTTGTCAGGGCCTACGAGCAGTACTTC CASSQDFVRAYEQYF
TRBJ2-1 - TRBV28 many TGTGCCAGCAGTTTATTGTCTAGCTGGGGTGAGCAGTTCTTC CASSLLSSWGEQFF
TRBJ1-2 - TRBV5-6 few TGTGCCAGCAGCTTGGAGGTCGGAGAAAACTATGGCTACACCTTC CASSLEVGENYGYTF
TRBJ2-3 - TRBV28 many TGTGCCAGCAGTTTCATTGCGGCTGTGGGCAGTGGGACAGATACGCAGTATTTT CASSFIAAVGSGTDTQYF
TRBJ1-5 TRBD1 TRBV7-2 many TGTGCCAGCAGCCCCGACAGGGCCAATCAGCCCCAGCATTTT CASSPDRANQPQHF
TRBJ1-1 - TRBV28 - TGTGCCAGCAGTTTTAAATATGGACAGCCGATGAACACTGAAGCTTTCTTT CASSFKYGQPMNTEAFF
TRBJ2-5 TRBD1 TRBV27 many TGTGCCAGCAGCCGAGGACAGGGCCAAGAGACCCAGTACTTC CASSRGQGQETQYF
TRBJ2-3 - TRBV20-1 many TGCAGTGCTAGAGTCCCTGTGGATACGCAGTATTTT CSARVPVDTQYF
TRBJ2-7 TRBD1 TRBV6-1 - TGTGCCAGCAGTCCCTCCGGGACAGGGAGTTCCGAGCAGTACTTC CASSPSGTGSSEQYF
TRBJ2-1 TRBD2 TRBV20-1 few TGCAGTGCTAGAGATCCACGACTAGCGGGTACCTACAATGAGCAGTTCTTC CSARDPRLAGTYNEQFF
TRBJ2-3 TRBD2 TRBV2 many TGTGCCAGCAGTGAATCTGCTGGAGCGGGAGCGGCAGATACGCAGTATTTT CASSESAGAGAADTQYF
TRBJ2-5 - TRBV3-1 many TGTGCCAGCAGTCAGGGGCAAGAGACCCAGTACTTC CASSQGQETQYF
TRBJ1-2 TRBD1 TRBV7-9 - TGTGCCAGCAGCGCGGGCACAGGGGGAGGCTACACCTTC CASSAGTGGGYTF
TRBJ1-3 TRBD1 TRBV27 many TGTGCCAGCAGGACCGTTGGACAGGGCGCTGGAAACACCATATATTTT CASRTVGQGAGNTIYF
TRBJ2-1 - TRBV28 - TGTGCCAGCAGTACCCAGCCTGGCTCTTACAATGAGCAGTTCTTC CASSTQPGSYNEQFF
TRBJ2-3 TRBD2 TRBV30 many TGTGCCTGGAGTGGGATAGCGGGGGCCACAGATACGCAGTATTTT CAWSGIAGATDTQYF
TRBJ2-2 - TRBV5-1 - TGCGCCAGCAGCTTGGACGGAGGGGGGGCCGGGGAGCTGTTTTTT CASSLDGGGAGELFF
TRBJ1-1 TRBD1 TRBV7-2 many TGTGCCAGCAGCTTAGTATCCTCGACAGGGGAGACTGAAGCTTTCTTT CASSLVSSTGETEAFF
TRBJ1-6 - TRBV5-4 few TGTGCCAGCAGCTTGCAGTCTAATTCACCCCTCCACTTT CASSLQSNSPLHF
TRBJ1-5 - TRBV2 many TGTGCCAGCAGTGGGGGCAATCAGCCCCAGCATTTT CASSGGNQPQHF
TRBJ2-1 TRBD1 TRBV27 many TGTGCCAGCACACCAGGACAGGGGGCCTACAATGAGCAGTTCTTC CASTPGQGAYNEQFF